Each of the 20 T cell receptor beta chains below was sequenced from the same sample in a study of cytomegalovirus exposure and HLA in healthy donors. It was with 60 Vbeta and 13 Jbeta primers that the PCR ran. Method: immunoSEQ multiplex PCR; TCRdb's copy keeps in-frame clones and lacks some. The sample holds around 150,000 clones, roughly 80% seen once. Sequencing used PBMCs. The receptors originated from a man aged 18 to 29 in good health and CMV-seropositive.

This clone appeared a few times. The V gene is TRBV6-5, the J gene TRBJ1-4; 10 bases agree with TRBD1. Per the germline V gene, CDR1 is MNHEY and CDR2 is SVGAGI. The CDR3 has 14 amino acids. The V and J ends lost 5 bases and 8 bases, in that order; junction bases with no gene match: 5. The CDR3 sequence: CASSPTGGGEKLFF. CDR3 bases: TGTGCCAGCAGTCCGACAGGGGGCGGAGAAAAACTGTTTTTT.

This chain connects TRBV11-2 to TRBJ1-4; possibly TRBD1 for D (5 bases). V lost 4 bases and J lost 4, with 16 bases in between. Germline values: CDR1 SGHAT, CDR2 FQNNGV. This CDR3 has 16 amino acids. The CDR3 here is CASSSGVGGVNEKLFF. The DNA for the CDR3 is TGTGCCAGCAGCTCGGGGGTTGGGGGAGTTAATGAAAAACTGTTTTTT.

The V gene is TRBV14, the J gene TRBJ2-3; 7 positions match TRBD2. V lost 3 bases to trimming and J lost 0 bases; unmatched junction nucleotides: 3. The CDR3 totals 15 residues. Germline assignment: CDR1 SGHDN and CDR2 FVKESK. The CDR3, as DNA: TGTGCCAGCAGCCATGGGAGGGCCAGCACAGATACGCAGTATTTT. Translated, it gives CASSHGRASTDTQYF.

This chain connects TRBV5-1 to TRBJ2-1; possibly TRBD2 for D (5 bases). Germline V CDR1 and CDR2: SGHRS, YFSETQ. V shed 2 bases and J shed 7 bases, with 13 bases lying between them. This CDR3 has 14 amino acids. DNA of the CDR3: TGCGCCAGCAGCTTCTGGCCTGGAGGTAATGAGCAGTTCTTC. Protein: CASSFWPGGNEQFF.

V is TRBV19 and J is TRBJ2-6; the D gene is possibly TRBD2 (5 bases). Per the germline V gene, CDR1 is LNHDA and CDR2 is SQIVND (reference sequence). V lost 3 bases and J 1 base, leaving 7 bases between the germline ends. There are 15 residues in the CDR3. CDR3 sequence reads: CASSISGSGANVLTF. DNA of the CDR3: TGTGCCAGTAGTATTTCGGGGTCTGGGGCCAACGTCCTGACTTTC.

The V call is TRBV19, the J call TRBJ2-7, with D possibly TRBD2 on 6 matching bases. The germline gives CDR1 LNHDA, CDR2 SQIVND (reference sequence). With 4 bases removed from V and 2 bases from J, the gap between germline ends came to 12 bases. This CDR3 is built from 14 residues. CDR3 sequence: CASSTSAGTYEQYF. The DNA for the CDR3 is TGTGCCAGTAGTACCTCTGCGGGAACCTACGAGCAGTACTTC.

The CDR3, as DNA: TGCGCCAGCAGCCAAGCTCAGGGGTTGGGGTATGGCTACACCTTC. Translation: CASSQAQGLGYGYTF. The chain has TRBV4-3 and TRBJ1-2; D might be TRBD1 (6 bases). CDR1 is LGHNA, CDR2 YSLEER, per germline. The CDR3 covers 15 residues. V was clipped by 1 base and J by 5 bases, with 14 bases between them.

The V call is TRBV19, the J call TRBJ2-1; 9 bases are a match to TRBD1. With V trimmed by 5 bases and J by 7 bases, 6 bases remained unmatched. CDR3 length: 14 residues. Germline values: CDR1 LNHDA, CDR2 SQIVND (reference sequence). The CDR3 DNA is TGTGCCAGTAGTGGGACAGGGAGTAGTAATGAGCAGTTCTTC. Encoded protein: CASSGTGSSNEQFF.

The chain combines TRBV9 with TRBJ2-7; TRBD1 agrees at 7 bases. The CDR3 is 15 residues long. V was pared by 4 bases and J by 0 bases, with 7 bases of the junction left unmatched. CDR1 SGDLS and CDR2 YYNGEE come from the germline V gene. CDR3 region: CASSLTGTASYEQYF. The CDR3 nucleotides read TGTGCCAGCAGCCTAACCGGGACAGCCTCCTACGAGCAGTACTTC. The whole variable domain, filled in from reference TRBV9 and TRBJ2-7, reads DSGVTQTPKHLITATGQRVTLRCSPRSGDLSVYWYQQSLDQGLQFLIQYYNGEERAKGNILERFSAQQFPDLHSELNLSSLELGDSALYFCASSLTGTASYEQYFGPGTRLTVT.

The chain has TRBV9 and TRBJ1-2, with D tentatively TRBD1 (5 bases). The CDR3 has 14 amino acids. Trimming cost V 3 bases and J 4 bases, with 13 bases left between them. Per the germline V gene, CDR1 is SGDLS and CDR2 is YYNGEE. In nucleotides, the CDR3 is TGTGCCAGCAGCGCTCGAAAGCAGGGCTATGGCTACACCTTC. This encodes CASSARKQGYGYTF.

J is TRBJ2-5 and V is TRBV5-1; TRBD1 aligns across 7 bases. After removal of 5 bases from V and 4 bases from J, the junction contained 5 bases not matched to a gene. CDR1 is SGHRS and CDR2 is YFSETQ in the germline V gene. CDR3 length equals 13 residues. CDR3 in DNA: TGCGCCAGCAGTTTGAGGGACAGAGAGACCCAGTACTTC. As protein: CASSLRDRETQYF.

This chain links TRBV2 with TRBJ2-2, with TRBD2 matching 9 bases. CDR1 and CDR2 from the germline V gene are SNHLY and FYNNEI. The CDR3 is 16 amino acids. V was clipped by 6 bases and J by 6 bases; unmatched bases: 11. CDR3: CASRYQTSGYAGELFF. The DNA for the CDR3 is TGTGCCAGCAGGTATCAGACTAGCGGCTACGCCGGGGAGCTGTTTTTT.

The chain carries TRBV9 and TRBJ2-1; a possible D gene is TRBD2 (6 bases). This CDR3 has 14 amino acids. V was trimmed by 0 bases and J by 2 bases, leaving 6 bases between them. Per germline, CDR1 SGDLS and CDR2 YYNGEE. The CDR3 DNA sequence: TGTGCCAGCAGCGTAGGGACTACCTACAATGAGCAGTTCTTC. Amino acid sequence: CASSVGTTYNEQFF. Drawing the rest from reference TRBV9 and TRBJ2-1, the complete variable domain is DSGVTQTPKHLITATGQRVTLRCSPRSGDLSVYWYQQSLDQGLQFLIQYYNGEERAKGNILERFSAQQFPDLHSELNLSSLELGDSALYFCASSVGTTYNEQFFGPGTRLTVL.

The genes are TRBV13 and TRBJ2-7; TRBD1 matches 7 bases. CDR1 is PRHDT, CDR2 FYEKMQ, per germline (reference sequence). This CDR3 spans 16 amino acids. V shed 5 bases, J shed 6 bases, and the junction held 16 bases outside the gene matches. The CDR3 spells CASSETPAGGVLEQYF. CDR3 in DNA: TGTGCCAGCAGCGAAACTCCGGCAGGGGGTGTGCTCGAGCAGTACTTC.

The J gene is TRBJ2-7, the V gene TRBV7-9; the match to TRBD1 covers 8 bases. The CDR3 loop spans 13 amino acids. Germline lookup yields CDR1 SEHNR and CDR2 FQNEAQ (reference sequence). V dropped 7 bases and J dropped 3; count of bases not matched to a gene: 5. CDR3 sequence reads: CASIGQGFYEQYF. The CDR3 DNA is TGTGCCAGCATAGGACAGGGATTCTACGAGCAGTACTTC.

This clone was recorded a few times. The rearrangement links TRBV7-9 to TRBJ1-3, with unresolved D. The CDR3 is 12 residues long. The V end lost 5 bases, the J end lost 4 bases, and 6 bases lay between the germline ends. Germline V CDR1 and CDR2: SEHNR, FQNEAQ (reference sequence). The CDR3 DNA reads TGTGCCAGCAGCCTCGGGGGAAACACCATATATTTT. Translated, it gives CASSLGGNTIYF.

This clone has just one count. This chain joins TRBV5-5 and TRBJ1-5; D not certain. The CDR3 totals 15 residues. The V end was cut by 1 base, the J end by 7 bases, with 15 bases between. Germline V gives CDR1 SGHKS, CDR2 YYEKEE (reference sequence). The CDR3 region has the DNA TGTGCCAGCAGCTTGAAAGGAGAGGTCTACCAGCCCCAGCATTTT. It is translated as CASSLKGEVYQPQHF.

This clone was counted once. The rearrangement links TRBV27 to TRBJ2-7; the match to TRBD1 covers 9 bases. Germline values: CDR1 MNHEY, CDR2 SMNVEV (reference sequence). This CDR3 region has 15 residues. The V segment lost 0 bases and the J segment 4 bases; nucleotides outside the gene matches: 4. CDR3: CASSLSTGTGYEQYF. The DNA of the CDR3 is TGTGCCAGCAGTTTATCGACGGGGACAGGGTACGAGCAGTACTTC.

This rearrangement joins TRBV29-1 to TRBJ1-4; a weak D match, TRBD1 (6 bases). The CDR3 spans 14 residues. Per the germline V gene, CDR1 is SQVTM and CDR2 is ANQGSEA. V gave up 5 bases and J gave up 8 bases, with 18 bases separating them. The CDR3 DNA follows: TGCAGCGTTCTTCTCCCGGACAGCGGAGAAAAACTGTTTTTT. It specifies CSVLLPDSGEKLFF.

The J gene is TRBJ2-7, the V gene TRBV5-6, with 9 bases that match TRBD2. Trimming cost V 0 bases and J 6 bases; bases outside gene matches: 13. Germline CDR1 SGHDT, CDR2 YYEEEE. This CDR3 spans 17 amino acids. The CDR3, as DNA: TGTGCCAGCAGCTTGGATGGGGCTAGCGGGATACGTCGCGAGCAGTACTTC. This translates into CASSLDGASGIRREQYF.